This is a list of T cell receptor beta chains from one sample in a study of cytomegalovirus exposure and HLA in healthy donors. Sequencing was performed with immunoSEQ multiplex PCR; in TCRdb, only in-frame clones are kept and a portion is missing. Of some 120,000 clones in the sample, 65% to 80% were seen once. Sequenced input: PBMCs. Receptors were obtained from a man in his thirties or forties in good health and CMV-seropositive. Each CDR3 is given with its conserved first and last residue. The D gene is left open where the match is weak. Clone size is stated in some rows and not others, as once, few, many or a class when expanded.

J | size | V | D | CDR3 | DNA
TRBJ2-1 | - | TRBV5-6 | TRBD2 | CASEWLAGGEVFYNEQFF | TGTGCCAGCGAATGGTTAGCGGGGGGGGAGGTCTTCTACAATGAGCAGTTCTTC
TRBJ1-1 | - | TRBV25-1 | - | CASSKHHGGSEAFF | TGTGCCAGCAGTAAACACCACGGGGGGTCTGAAGCTTTCTTT
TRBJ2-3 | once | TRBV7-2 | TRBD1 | CASSWDSFTDTQYF | TGTGCCAGCAGCTGGGACAGTTTTACCGATACGCAGTATTTT
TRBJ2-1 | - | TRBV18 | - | CASSPTVEGVYNEQFF | TGTGCCAGCTCACCCACCGTAGAGGGGGTTTACAATGAGCAGTTCTTC
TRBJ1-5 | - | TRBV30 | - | CAWSGVTGSNQPQHF | TGTGCCTGGAGTGGGGTCACGGGGAGCAATCAGCCCCAGCATTTT
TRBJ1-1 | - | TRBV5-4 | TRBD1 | CASSQTGINEAFF | TGTGCCAGCAGCCAGACAGGGATAAATGAAGCTTTCTTT
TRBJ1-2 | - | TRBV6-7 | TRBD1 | CASGPDREGRYGYPF | TGTGCCAGCGGACCCGACAGGGAAGGTCGCTATGGCTACCCCTTC
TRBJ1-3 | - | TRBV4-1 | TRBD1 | CASSQDGQGGTSGNTIYF | TGCGCCAGCAGCCAAGATGGACAGGGGGGTACCTCTGGAAACACCATATATTTT
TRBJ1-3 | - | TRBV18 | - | CASSPNTGRVSGNTIYF | TGTGCCAGCTCACCAAATACAGGGCGGGTGTCTGGAAACACCATATATTTT
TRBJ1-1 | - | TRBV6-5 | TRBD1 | CASSYGQGGTEAFF | TGTGCCAGCAGTTACGGACAGGGTGGCACTGAAGCTTTCTTT
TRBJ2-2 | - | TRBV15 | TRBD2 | CATSRTSGGAGELFF | TGTGCCACCAGCCGGACTAGCGGGGGGGCCGGGGAGCTGTTTTTT
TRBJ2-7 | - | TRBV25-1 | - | CASSEPGLSYEQYF | TGTGCCAGCAGTGAACCAGGATTATCCTACGAGCAGTACTTC
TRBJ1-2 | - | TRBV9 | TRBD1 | CASSGPPEGQLGYTF | TGTGCCAGCAGCGGACCCCCAGAGGGACAGCTTGGCTACACCTTC
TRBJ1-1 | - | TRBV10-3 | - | CAISESAGGTEAFF | TGTGCCATCAGTGAGTCCGCGGGTGGCACTGAAGCTTTCTTT
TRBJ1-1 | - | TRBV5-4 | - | CASSFTGLDTEAFF | TGTGCCAGCAGCTTCACAGGTCTGGACACTGAAGCTTTCTTT
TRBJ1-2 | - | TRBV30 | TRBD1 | CAWIQDRANGYTF | TGTGCCTGGATCCAGGACAGGGCGAATGGCTACACCTTC
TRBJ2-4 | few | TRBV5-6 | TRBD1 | CASSWGQELAKNIQYF | TGTGCCAGCAGCTGGGGACAGGAACTAGCCAAAAACATTCAGTACTTC
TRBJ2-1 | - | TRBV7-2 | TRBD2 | CASSLAAGGHNEQFF | TGTGCCAGCAGCTTAGCAGCGGGGGGGCACAATGAGCAGTTCTTC
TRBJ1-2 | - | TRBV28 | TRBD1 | CASQKDRAYGYTF | TGTGCCAGCCAAAAAGACAGGGCCTATGGCTACACCTTC
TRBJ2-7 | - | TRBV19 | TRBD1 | CASSIRQGAYEQYF | TGTGCCAGTAGTATACGCCAGGGGGCCTACGAGCAGTACTTC
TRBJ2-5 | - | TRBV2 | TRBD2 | CASSIGRAGETQYF | TGTGCCAGCAGCATAGGGAGGGCTGGAGAGACCCAGTACTTC
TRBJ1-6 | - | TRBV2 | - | CASGGVDYNSPLHF | TGTGCCAGCGGCGGAGTTGACTATAATTCACCCCTCCACTTT
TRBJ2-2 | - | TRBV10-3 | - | CAISDPRQAVGNTGELFF | TGTGCCATCAGTGACCCCCGGCAGGCAGTCGGGAACACCGGGGAGCTGTTTTTT
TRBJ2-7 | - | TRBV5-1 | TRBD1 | CASSAGQGLSSYEQYF | TGCGCCAGCAGCGCAGGACAGGGGCTAAGCTCCTACGAGCAGTACTTC
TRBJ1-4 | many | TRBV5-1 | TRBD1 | CASSLGVRQGESNEKLFF | TGCGCCAGCAGCTTGGGGGTTCGACAGGGGGAATCTAATGAAAAACTGTTTTTT
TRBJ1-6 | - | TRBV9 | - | CASSASDGLFHF | TGTGCCAGCAGCGCTAGCGACGGTCTCTTCCACTTT
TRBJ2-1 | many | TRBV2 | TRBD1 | CASSEEGTGQFF | TGTGCCAGCAGTGAAGAGGGGACAGGGCAGTTCTTC
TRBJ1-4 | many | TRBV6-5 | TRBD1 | CASSPGQGEEKLFF | TGTGCCAGCAGTCCGGGACAGGGAGAGGAAAAACTGTTTTTT
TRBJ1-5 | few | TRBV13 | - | CASSSLPPRDSSNQPQHF | TGTGCCAGCAGCTCGTTACCCCCACGGGACTCTAGCAATCAGCCCCAGCATTTT
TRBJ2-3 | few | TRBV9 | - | CASSVAATDTQYF | TGTGCCAGCAGCGTAGCTGCGACAGATACGCAGTATTTT
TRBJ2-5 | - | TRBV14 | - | CASSQGAKQYF | TGTGCCAGCAGCCAAGGGGCGAAGCAGTACTTC
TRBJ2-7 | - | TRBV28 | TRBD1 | CASSPTGDRPYEQYF | TGTGCCAGCAGCCCCACAGGGGATCGGCCCTACGAGCAGTACTTC
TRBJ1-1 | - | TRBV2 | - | CASSAQGWSTEAFF | TGTGCCAGCAGCGCACAGGGATGGAGCACTGAAGCTTTCTTT
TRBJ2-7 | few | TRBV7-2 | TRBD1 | CASSLGTGLYEQYF | TGTGCCAGCAGCTTAGGGACAGGGCTATACGAGCAGTACTTC
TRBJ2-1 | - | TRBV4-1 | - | CASRPGLGYNEQFF | TGCGCCAGCAGACCCGGACTCGGCTACAATGAGCAGTTCTTC
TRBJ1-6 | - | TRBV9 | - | CASSFNGRDSPLHF | TGTGCCAGCAGCTTTAATGGCCGGGATTCACCCCTCCACTTT
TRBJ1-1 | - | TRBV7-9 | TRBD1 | CASSKDRAMNTEAFF | TGTGCCAGCAGCAAGGACAGGGCCATGAACACTGAAGCTTTCTTT
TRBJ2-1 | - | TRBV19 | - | CATTSPYNEQFF | TGTGCCACTACTAGTCCTTACAATGAGCAGTTCTTC
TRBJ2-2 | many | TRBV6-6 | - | CASSTSGPSKSGELFF | TGTGCCAGCAGTACAAGCGGGCCCTCGAAATCCGGGGAGCTGTTTTTT
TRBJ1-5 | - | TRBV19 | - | CASNRDTSSNQPQHF | TGTGCCAGTAATCGGGACACTTCTAGCAATCAGCCCCAGCATTTT
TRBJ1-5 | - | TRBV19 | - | CASSTGGYSNQPQHF | TGTGCCAGTAGTACCGGGGGTTATAGCAATCAGCCCCAGCATTTT
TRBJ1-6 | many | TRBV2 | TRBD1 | CASRGTGSPLHF | TGTGCCAGCAGGGGGACAGGATCACCCCTCCACTTT
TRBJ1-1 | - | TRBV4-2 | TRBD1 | CASSQEKGGYKAFF | TGTGCCAGCAGCCAAGAAAAAGGGGGCTATAAAGCTTTCTTT
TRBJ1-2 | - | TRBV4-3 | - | CASSQVRGINYGYPF | TGCGCCAGCAGCCAGGTGCGGGGTATTAACTATGGCTACCCCTTC
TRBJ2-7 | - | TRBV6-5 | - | CASSYVPGSYEQYF | TGTGCCAGCAGTTATGTCCCCGGTTCCTACGAGCAGTACTTC
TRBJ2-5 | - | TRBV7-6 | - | CASSLDKGVSQTQYF | TGTGCCAGCAGCCTCGACAAGGGGGTTTCGCAGACCCAGTACTTC
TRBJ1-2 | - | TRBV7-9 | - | CASSLGTAPNYGYTF | TGTGCCAGCAGCTTAGGGACAGCCCCTAACTATGGCTACACCTTC
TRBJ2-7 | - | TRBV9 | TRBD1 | CASSVTTGQGIYEQYF | TGTGCCAGCAGCGTGACCACGGGACAGGGTATTTACGAGCAGTACTTC
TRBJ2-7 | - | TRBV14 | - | CASSPTDSYEQYF | TGTGCCAGCAGCCCTACCGACAGCTACGAGCAGTACTTC
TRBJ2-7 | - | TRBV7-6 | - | CASSLRDSYYEQYF | TGTGCCAGCAGCCTCAGGGACTCCTACTACGAGCAGTACTTC
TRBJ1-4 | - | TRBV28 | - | CASRPRGGGEKLFF | TGTGCCAGCAGGCCGCGTGGGGGAGGTGAAAAACTGTTTTTT
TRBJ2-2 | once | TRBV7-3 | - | CASSLTGTGELFF | TGTGCCAGCAGCTTGACAGGAACCGGGGAGCTGTTTTTT
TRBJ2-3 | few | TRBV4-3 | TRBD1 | CASSQDRVDTQYF | TGCGCCAGCAGCCAGGACAGGGTTGATACGCAGTATTTT